These T cell receptor beta chains were read from a single sample in a study of cytomegalovirus exposure and HLA in healthy donors. Sequenced by immunoSEQ multiplex PCR; TCRdb stores in-frame clones only, minus some. This sample has under 250,000 clones, with around four fifths found just once. Material: PBMCs. These receptors came from a woman aged 45-59 years in good health and CMV-seropositive. Each CDR3 is given with its conserved first and last residue. Fields, in order: J gene, D gene, CDR3 length, clone size, V gene, CDR3 protein, CDR3 DNA. A D gene is named only where the DNA matches it firmly. Some rows mark clone size as missing; the rest say once, few, many or name a class of expanded clone.

J gene: TRBJ2-6; D gene: TRBD1; CDR3 length: 17; clone size: -; V gene: TRBV28; CDR3 protein: CASNRDRELSGANVLTF; CDR3 DNA: TGTGCCAGCAATAGGGACAGAGAACTCTCTGGGGCCAACGTCCTGACTTTC
J gene: TRBJ1-2; D gene: TRBD1; CDR3 length: 20; clone size: -; V gene: TRBV5-8; CDR3 protein: CASSNTPPGTGRKENYGYTF; CDR3 DNA: TGTGCCAGCAGCAACACACCCCCCGGGACAGGGCGAAAAGAGAACTATGGCTACACCTTC
J gene: TRBJ1-1; D gene: TRBD1; CDR3 length: 16; clone size: -; V gene: TRBV5-1; CDR3 protein: CASSLDSGTGDTEAFF; CDR3 DNA: TGCGCCAGCAGCTTGGATTCCGGGACAGGGGACACTGAAGCTTTCTTT
J gene: TRBJ1-1; D gene: -; CDR3 length: 15; clone size: -; V gene: TRBV11-1; CDR3 protein: CASSSRWATLAEAFF; CDR3 DNA: TGTGCCAGCAGCTCCAGGTGGGCGACGCTGGCTGAAGCTTTCTTT
J gene: TRBJ1-6; D gene: TRBD1; CDR3 length: 17; clone size: -; V gene: TRBV10-1; CDR3 protein: CASSESGTGGAGSPLHF; CDR3 DNA: TGCGCCAGCAGTGAGTCCGGGACAGGGGGCGCGGGATCACCCCTCCACTTT
J gene: TRBJ2-4; D gene: TRBD2; CDR3 length: 13; clone size: once; V gene: TRBV5-6; CDR3 protein: CASSPRGGNIQYF; CDR3 DNA: TGTGCCAGCAGCCCCCGCGGGGGAAACATTCAGTACTTC
J gene: TRBJ2-5; D gene: TRBD2; CDR3 length: 13; clone size: once; V gene: TRBV6-1; CDR3 protein: CASSPVGGETQYF; CDR3 DNA: TGTGCCAGCAGTCCGGTGGGGGGGGAGACCCAGTACTTC
J gene: TRBJ2-3; D gene: TRBD1; CDR3 length: 15; clone size: once; V gene: TRBV27; CDR3 protein: CASGDRSGSTDTQYF; CDR3 DNA: TGTGCCAGCGGGGACAGATCAGGGTCCACAGATACGCAGTATTTT
J gene: TRBJ2-1; D gene: -; CDR3 length: 13; clone size: -; V gene: TRBV6-4; CDR3 protein: CASSEGFYNEQFF; CDR3 DNA: TGTGCCAGCAGTGAGGGCTTTTACAATGAGCAGTTCTTC
J gene: TRBJ1-2; D gene: -; CDR3 length: 17; clone size: -; V gene: TRBV7-9; CDR3 protein: CASSPREGPLTSYGYTF; CDR3 DNA: TGTGCCAGCAGCCCCCGGGAGGGGCCCCTAACCTCCTATGGCTACACCTTC
J gene: TRBJ2-7; D gene: TRBD1; CDR3 length: 14; clone size: -; V gene: TRBV11-2; CDR3 protein: CASSPGQGWAEQYF; CDR3 DNA: TGTGCCAGCAGTCCTGGACAGGGATGGGCCGAGCAGTACTTC
J gene: TRBJ1-4; D gene: TRBD1; CDR3 length: 16; clone size: once; V gene: TRBV7-6; CDR3 protein: CASSLGWAGGVEKLFF; CDR3 DNA: TGTGCCAGCAGCTTAGGTTGGGCAGGGGGTGTTGAAAAACTGTTTTTT
J gene: TRBJ2-3; D gene: -; CDR3 length: 14; clone size: -; V gene: TRBV29-1; CDR3 protein: CSVVPPGSTDTQYF; CDR3 DNA: TGCAGCGTTGTACCGCCAGGGAGCACAGATACGCAGTATTTT
J gene: TRBJ1-3; D gene: -; CDR3 length: 16; clone size: -; V gene: TRBV18; CDR3 protein: CASSPTKGLRGNTIYF; CDR3 DNA: TGTGCCAGCTCACCGACCAAGGGGCTGAGGGGAAACACCATATATTTT
J gene: TRBJ2-5; D gene: TRBD2; CDR3 length: 14; clone size: -; V gene: TRBV7-3; CDR3 protein: CASSSTSGQETQYF; CDR3 DNA: TGTGCCAGCAGCTCTACTAGCGGGCAAGAGACCCAGTACTTC
J gene: TRBJ2-2; D gene: -; CDR3 length: 16; clone size: -; V gene: TRBV4-2; CDR3 protein: CASSPQKGREVGELFF; CDR3 DNA: TGTGCCAGCAGCCCCCAAAAGGGCAGGGAAGTCGGGGAGCTGTTTTTT
J gene: TRBJ2-1; D gene: -; CDR3 length: 13; clone size: -; V gene: TRBV5-1; CDR3 protein: CASSLSPDNEQFF; CDR3 DNA: TGCGCCAGCAGCTTGTCCCCAGACAATGAGCAGTTCTTC
J gene: TRBJ1-2; D gene: TRBD1; CDR3 length: 17; clone size: -; V gene: TRBV6-1; CDR3 protein: CASTEARTGWGYYGYTF; CDR3 DNA: TGTGCCAGCACTGAGGCCCGGACAGGGTGGGGATACTATGGCTACACCTTC
J gene: TRBJ1-5; D gene: TRBD1; CDR3 length: 19; clone size: -; V gene: TRBV6-4; CDR3 protein: CASSEMEGQGWGSNQPQHF; CDR3 DNA: TGTGCCAGCAGTGAAATGGAAGGACAGGGTTGGGGCAGCAATCAGCCCCAGCATTTT
J gene: TRBJ1-1; D gene: TRBD1; CDR3 length: 15; clone size: -; V gene: TRBV6-5; CDR3 protein: CASSYDGDRVTEAFF; CDR3 DNA: TGTGCCAGCAGTTACGACGGGGACAGGGTCACTGAAGCTTTCTTT
J gene: TRBJ2-1; D gene: TRBD2; CDR3 length: 16; clone size: -; V gene: TRBV9; CDR3 protein: CASSVEASGGYNEQFF; CDR3 DNA: TGTGCCAGCAGCGTAGAGGCTAGCGGGGGGTACAATGAGCAGTTCTTC
J gene: TRBJ2-1; D gene: -; CDR3 length: 16; clone size: -; V gene: TRBV21-1; CDR3 protein: CASTYRAEGSYNEQFF; CDR3 DNA: TGTGCCAGCACCTACAGGGCCGAAGGCTCCTACAATGAGCAGTTCTTC
J gene: TRBJ2-7; D gene: TRBD2; CDR3 length: 18; clone size: -; V gene: TRBV7-2; CDR3 protein: CASSLARLAGSSSYEQYF; CDR3 DNA: TGTGCCAGCAGCTTAGCCAGGCTAGCGGGAAGCAGCTCCTACGAGCAGTACTTC
J gene: TRBJ2-7; D gene: -; CDR3 length: 15; clone size: -; V gene: TRBV4-3; CDR3 protein: CASSRGYGSSYEHYF; CDR3 DNA: TGCGCCAGCAGCCGGGGGTACGGGAGCTCCTACGAGCACTACTTC
J gene: TRBJ2-1; D gene: TRBD2; CDR3 length: 16; clone size: -; V gene: TRBV7-2; CDR3 protein: CASSLDRGGGYNEQFF; CDR3 DNA: TGTGCCAGCAGCTTAGATAGGGGCGGGGGGTACAATGAGCAGTTCTTC
J gene: TRBJ1-1; D gene: TRBD1; CDR3 length: 12; clone size: -; V gene: TRBV30; CDR3 protein: CAWSGRQGQAFF; CDR3 DNA: TGTGCCTGGAGTGGTAGACAGGGGCAAGCTTTCTTT
J gene: TRBJ2-3; D gene: -; CDR3 length: 11; clone size: -; V gene: TRBV7-2; CDR3 protein: CASSPGGTQYF; CDR3 DNA: TGTGCCAGCAGCCCCGGGGGTACGCAGTATTTT
J gene: TRBJ2-7; D gene: TRBD2; CDR3 length: 14; clone size: -; V gene: TRBV7-6; CDR3 protein: CASSLGASGSEQYF; CDR3 DNA: TGTGCCAGCAGCTTAGGAGCTAGCGGTTCCGAGCAGTACTTC
J gene: TRBJ2-1; D gene: -; CDR3 length: 14; clone size: -; V gene: TRBV6-6; CDR3 protein: CASSSTGTHNEQFF; CDR3 DNA: TGTGCCAGCAGTTCCACGGGGACACACAATGAGCAGTTCTTC
J gene: TRBJ2-3; D gene: TRBD1; CDR3 length: 17; clone size: -; V gene: TRBV5-1; CDR3 protein: CASSSESTGGFTDTQYF; CDR3 DNA: TGCGCCAGCAGCTCGGAATCGACAGGGGGATTCACAGATACGCAGTATTTT
J gene: TRBJ2-2; D gene: -; CDR3 length: 14; clone size: -; V gene: TRBV6-5; CDR3 protein: CASSLPQGTGELFF; CDR3 DNA: TGTGCCAGCAGCCTACCCCAGGGGACCGGGGAGCTGTTTTTT
J gene: TRBJ1-1; D gene: -; CDR3 length: 13; clone size: -; V gene: TRBV19; CDR3 protein: CASSPGSRMQAFF; CDR3 DNA: TGTGCCAGTAGTCCGGGGTCACGAATGCAAGCTTTCTTT
J gene: TRBJ2-5; D gene: TRBD2; CDR3 length: 15; clone size: -; V gene: TRBV15; CDR3 protein: CATSRDREGLGTQYF; CDR3 DNA: TGTGCCACCAGCAGAGATCGGGAGGGGTTGGGGACCCAGTACTTC
J gene: TRBJ2-7; D gene: -; CDR3 length: 13; clone size: -; V gene: TRBV29-1; CDR3 protein: CSVTRDSYDEQYF; CDR3 DNA: TGCAGCGTCACCCGGGACTCATACGACGAGCAGTACTTC
J gene: TRBJ2-1; D gene: TRBD1; CDR3 length: 18; clone size: once; V gene: TRBV7-9; CDR3 protein: CASSSYQDRGSSYNEQFF; CDR3 DNA: TGTGCCAGCAGCTCATATCAGGACAGGGGAAGCTCCTACAATGAGCAGTTCTTC
J gene: TRBJ1-6; D gene: TRBD1; CDR3 length: 15; clone size: -; V gene: TRBV5-1; CDR3 protein: CASTRDRGPNSPLHF; CDR3 DNA: TGCGCCAGCACCAGGGACAGGGGGCCGAATTCACCCCTCCACTTT
J gene: TRBJ1-5; D gene: -; CDR3 length: 17; clone size: -; V gene: TRBV19; CDR3 protein: CASTITGRWDSNQPQHF; CDR3 DNA: TGTGCCAGTACCATAACAGGGCGGTGGGATAGCAATCAGCCCCAGCATTTT
J gene: TRBJ2-7; D gene: -; CDR3 length: 12; clone size: -; V gene: TRBV1; CDR3 protein: CTSSPGSYEQYF; CDR3 DNA: TGCACCAGCAGCCCGGGATCCTACGAGCAGTACTTC
J gene: TRBJ1-6; D gene: -; CDR3 length: 13; clone size: -; V gene: TRBV10-1; CDR3 protein: CASSPGWNSPLHF; CDR3 DNA: TGCGCCAGCAGTCCAGGGTGGAATTCACCCCTCCACTTT
J gene: TRBJ1-3; D gene: -; CDR3 length: 14; clone size: few; V gene: TRBV6-6; CDR3 protein: CASSYASSGNTIYF; CDR3 DNA: TGTGCCAGCAGTTACGCCAGCTCTGGAAACACCATATATTTT
J gene: TRBJ2-5; D gene: -; CDR3 length: 18; clone size: -; V gene: TRBV7-3; CDR3 protein: CASSLMGGAGAPQETQYF; CDR3 DNA: TGTGCCAGCAGCTTAATGGGTGGGGCGGGGGCGCCACAAGAGACCCAGTACTTC
J gene: TRBJ2-1; D gene: TRBD1; CDR3 length: 15; clone size: -; V gene: TRBV9; CDR3 protein: CASSRAGTAYNEQFF; CDR3 DNA: TGTGCCAGCAGCCGGGCCGGGACAGCCTACAATGAGCAGTTCTTC
J gene: TRBJ2-5; D gene: -; CDR3 length: 16; clone size: -; V gene: TRBV2; CDR3 protein: CASSSLLVQSESGQYF; CDR3 DNA: TGTGCCAGCAGTTCCCTCCTAGTCCAGTCCGAATCCGGGCAGTACTTC
J gene: TRBJ2-3; D gene: TRBD2; CDR3 length: 16; clone size: -; V gene: TRBV6-6; CDR3 protein: CASSYRTTSIADTQYF; CDR3 DNA: TGTGCCAGCAGTTACCGAACGACTAGCATAGCAGATACGCAGTATTTT